This T cell receptor (beta chain) was sequenced during a study of Graves' ophthalmopathy and Graves' hyperthyroidism. RNA transcripts served as template for amplifying TCR beta CDR3 sequences. An opening RT-PCR round employed HTBI primers and preceded a second-round multiplex PCR. TCRdb passed the multiplex PCR reads through MiXCR, listing each CDR3 protein once. Of 660,000 or so distinct CDR3 sequences in the sample, about two fifths were seen once. This clonotype occurred many times. Sequenced: peripheral blood. The TCR sequence derives from an adult man with Graves' ophthalmopathy.

The CDR3 DNA is TGTGCCAGCAGCAAAAACAGAGGGGATAATTCACCCCTCCACTTT. Translation gives CASSKNRGDNSPLHF. J is TRBJ1-6 and V is TRBV4-2, with D possibly TRBD1 on 5 matching bases. Trimming took 5 bases from V and 5 from J, leaving 13 bases between them. The length of the CDR3 is 15 residues. Per the germline V gene, CDR1 is LGHNA and CDR2 is YNFKEQ.